The text below deals with one T cell receptor (beta chain). The target antigen is unknown. This sample stems from a study of PD-1 blockade in classical Hodgkin lymphoma. Study-wide context: Administration of nivolumab to patients was at 3 mg/kg intravenously every 2 weeks.

The repertoire was sequenced with immunoSEQ multiplex PCR; TCRdb's copy has only in-frame clones and lacks some. The sample consists of about 98,000 clones, around 90% of them appearing once. The CDR3 has 12 residues. V lost 3 bases to trimming and J lost 9 bases, with 9 bases between them. CDR1 MDHEN and CDR2 SYDVKM come from the germline V gene. Autologous stem cell transplantation was followed by relapse in every patient, and brentuximab vedotin exposure varied. Regarding the study as a whole: The authors excluded patients who started nivolumab under 1 year after ASCT. The baseline diversity of complete responders showed similarity to that of newly diagnosed patients. Diminished baseline TCR diversity has been reported in newly diagnosed patients relative to healthy donors.

The V call is TRBV28, the J call TRBJ2-1, with D possibly matching TRBD1 (6 bases). Sequences were derived from peripheral blood mononuclear cells (PBMCs), sampled at baseline. The receptor comes from a human donor with classical Hodgkin lymphoma. The chain's CDR3 is CASSFRGTEQFF. CDR3 nucleotide sequence: TGTGCCAGCAGTTTTAGGGGGACTGAGCAGTTCTTC. Full variable domain (missing parts from reference TRBV28 and TRBJ2-1): DVKVTQSSRYLVKRTGEKVFLECVQDMDHENMFWYRQDPGLGLRLIYFSYDVKMKEKGDIPEGYSVSREKKERFSLILESASTNQTSMYLCASSFRGTEQFFGPGTRLTVL.